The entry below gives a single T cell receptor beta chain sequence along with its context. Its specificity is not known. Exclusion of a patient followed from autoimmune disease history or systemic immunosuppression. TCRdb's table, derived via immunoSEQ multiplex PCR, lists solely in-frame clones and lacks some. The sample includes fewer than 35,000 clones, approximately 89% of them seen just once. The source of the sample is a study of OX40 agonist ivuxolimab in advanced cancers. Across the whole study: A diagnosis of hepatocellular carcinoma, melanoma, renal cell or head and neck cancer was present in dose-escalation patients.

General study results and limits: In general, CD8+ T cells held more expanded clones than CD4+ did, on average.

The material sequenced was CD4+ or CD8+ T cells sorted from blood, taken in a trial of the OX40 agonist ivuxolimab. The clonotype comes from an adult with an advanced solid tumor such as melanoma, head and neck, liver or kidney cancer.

CDR3 nucleotide sequence: TGCGCCAGCAGCCAACTAGGGGGAGATACGCAGTATTTT. It encodes CASSQLGGDTQYF. The chain combines TRBV4-1 with TRBJ2-3, with D perhaps matching TRBD1 (6 bases). Germline-derived CDR1 and CDR2 are MGHRA and YSYEKL. The germline V and J ends were trimmed by 2 bases and 5 bases, with 8 bases remaining between them. The CDR3 is 13 amino acids.